This TCR beta chain was recorded in a study of a mutant IDH1 vaccine in newly diagnosed glioma. In the study overall: First vaccine doses came 4-6 weeks after radiotherapy alone, or with temozolomide cycles.

The V end was cut by 2 bases, the J end by 0 bases, with 8 bases between. CDR1 is KGHSH, CDR2 LQKENI, per germline. The CDR3 is 15 residues long. Regarding this clone: Its specificity is not known.

Time point noted: week 35, safety follow-up. Alongside topical imiquimod, each dose of vaccine comprised 300 ug of mutant IDH1 20-mer peptide. Patients were given eight vaccinations, scheduled in weeks 1, 3, 5, 7, 11, 15, 19 and 23. Here immunoSEQ multiplex PCR was the method, and the copy in TCRdb shows in-frame clones only, minus some. Found here are more than 25,000 clones, around three quarters of them singletons; the top ten hold approximately 8.5%. The material was PBMCs, obtained from a glioma patient whose treatment included an IDH1 peptide vaccine. J is TRBJ2-4 and V is TRBV18, with D unclear. This sequence was found in a woman in her 30s with glioma. Some clones in this sample may be carry-over from other donors' samples. CDR3 in amino acids: CASSPGSSAKNIQYF. Here the CDR3 DNA reads TGTGCCAGCTCACCAGGGTCCTCAGCCAAAAACATTCAGTACTTC.